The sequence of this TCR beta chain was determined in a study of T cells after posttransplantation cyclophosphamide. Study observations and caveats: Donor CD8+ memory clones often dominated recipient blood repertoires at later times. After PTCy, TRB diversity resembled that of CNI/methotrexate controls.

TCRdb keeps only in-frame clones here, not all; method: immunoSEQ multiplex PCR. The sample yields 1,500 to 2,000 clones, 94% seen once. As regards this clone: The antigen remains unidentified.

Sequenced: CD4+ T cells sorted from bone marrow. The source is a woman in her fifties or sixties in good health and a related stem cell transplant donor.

The CDR3: CASSLLQDRDADTQYF. CDR3 nucleotides: TGTGCCAGCAGCCTATTACAGGACAGGGATGCAGATACGCAGTATTTT. The gene calls are TRBV14 and TRBJ2-3; TRBD1 aligns across 8 bases. Germline V gene data show CDR1 as SGHDN and CDR2 as FVKESK. Trimming cost V 4 bases and J 4 bases; bases outside gene matches: 10. The CDR3 is made up of 16 amino acids. The complete variable domain, with remaining parts taken from reference TRBV14 and TRBJ2-3, reads EAGVTQFPSHSVIEKGQTVTLRCDPISGHDNLYWYRRVMGKEIKFLLHFVKESKQDESGMPNNRFLAERTGGTYSTLKVQPAELEDSGVYFCASSLLQDRDADTQYFGPGTRLTVL.